The clone carrying this T cell receptor (beta chain) occurred many times. What it binds is not known. These data come from a study of T cells in Graves' hyperthyroidism and ophthalmopathy. Patients were aged 18 to 65, had disease duration under 2 months, and had newly diagnosed hyperthyroidism. Fresh peripheral blood, around 11 ml of it, supplied the PBMCs. Findings and limits, study-wide: Stable hyperthyroidism was told apart from ophthalmopathy by a model built on 13 V-J features. Ophthalmopathy, which appeared later, was predicted by the model a median roughly 6.5 months before onset.

Amplified regions were TCR beta CDR3 sequences from RNA transcripts. Using the HTBI primer set, a first-round RT-PCR was run on the TCR CDR3. A single record per CDR3 protein comes from TCRdb applying MiXCR to the multiplex PCR reads. The sample gives about 180,000 distinct CDR3 sequences, roughly 9.4% of which show up once; roughly a fifth is in the top ten. This CDR3 is 12 amino acids long. Germline CDR1 and CDR2: MDHEN and SYDVKM. Between the trimmed V and J ends, which lost 3 bases and 3 bases, there was a span of 5 bases. The receptor was derived from a woman under 30 with Graves' hyperthyroidism that later progressed to Graves' ophthalmopathy. Sequencing used blood. The chain is built from TRBV28 and TRBJ1-1, with D unresolved. The CDR3 loop is CASSFGYTEAFF. As DNA, the CDR3 is TGTGCCAGCAGTTTTGGGTACACTGAAGCTTTCTTT.